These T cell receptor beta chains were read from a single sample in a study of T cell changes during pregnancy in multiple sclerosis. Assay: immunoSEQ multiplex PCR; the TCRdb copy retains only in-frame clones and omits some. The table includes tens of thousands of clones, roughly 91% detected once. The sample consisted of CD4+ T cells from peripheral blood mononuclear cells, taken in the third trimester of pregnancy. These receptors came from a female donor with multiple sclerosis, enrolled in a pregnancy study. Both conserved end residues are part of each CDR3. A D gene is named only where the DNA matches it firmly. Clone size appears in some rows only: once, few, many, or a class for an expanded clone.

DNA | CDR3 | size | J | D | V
TGTGCCACCAGCAGAGCTAGCGGCAGCTACAATGAGCAGTTCTTC | CATSRASGSYNEQFF | NA | TRBJ2-1 | TRBD2 | TRBV15
TGTGCCAGCAGTTTATCAGGGGTCGGGCTATACGAGCAGTACTTC | CASSLSGVGLYEQYF | NA | TRBJ2-7 | NA | TRBV28
TGTGCCAGCAGAGACAGGGGCCAAGAGACCCAGTACTTC | CASRDRGQETQYF | NA | TRBJ2-5 | TRBD1 | TRBV7-2
TGTGCCAGCAGCTATAGGACAGGGGCGTCAACCGGGGAGCTGTTTTTT | CASSYRTGASTGELFF | NA | TRBJ2-2 | TRBD1 | TRBV9
TGTGCCAGCAGCGTAGGCCCAGGGGATAATGAAAAACTGTTTTTT | CASSVGPGDNEKLFF | few | TRBJ1-4 | NA | TRBV9
TGTGCCAGTAGCTTGACTGGCCCGGGGGTAGAGACCCAGTACTTC | CASSLTGPGVETQYF | NA | TRBJ2-5 | NA | TRBV19
TGTGCCAGCAGCCCGCGGACAGGGGCCTACAATGAGCAGTTCTTC | CASSPRTGAYNEQFF | NA | TRBJ2-1 | TRBD1 | TRBV7-2
TGTGCTAGTGGTTTGGGGGCCGGAAATATAGGGGCTAACTATGGCTACACCTTC | CASGLGAGNIGANYGYTF | once | TRBJ1-2 | NA | TRBV12-5
TGCGCCAGCAGCTTGGGGGGGACAGGGAGCCCTGAAGCTTTCTTT | CASSLGGTGSPEAFF | NA | TRBJ1-1 | TRBD1 | TRBV5-1
TGTGCCAGCACCTTTCAGGGGGCGCGAACTGAAGCTTTCTTT | CASTFQGARTEAFF | NA | TRBJ1-1 | TRBD1 | TRBV6-5
TGTGCCAGTAGCGAAGGAGGGCCCGGGGAGCTGTTTTTT | CASSEGGPGELFF | NA | TRBJ2-2 | NA | TRBV19
TGTGCCAGCCTCGCGGACTTTGTAGGAAACACCATATATTTT | CASLADFVGNTIYF | NA | TRBJ1-3 | NA | TRBV28
TGTGCCAGCAGTTCGCCCCGACGACAGGGTGCCTACGAGCAGTACTTC | CASSSPRRQGAYEQYF | NA | TRBJ2-7 | TRBD1 | TRBV28
TGCAGCCACTACTCCGACAGGGGGGGAGAAGCTTTCTTT | CSHYSDRGGEAFF | NA | TRBJ1-1 | TRBD1 | TRBV29-1
TGTGCCAGCAGCCCTAGCGGGGGGGCAGATACGCAGTATTTT | CASSPSGGADTQYF | NA | TRBJ2-3 | TRBD2 | TRBV5-4
TGTGCCAGTAGTATCGCGGGACAGGGGCGCACTGAAGCTTTCTTT | CASSIAGQGRTEAFF | NA | TRBJ1-1 | TRBD1 | TRBV19
TGTGCCAGCTCCCTACAGGGGGCTGGAGATACGCAGTATTTT | CASSLQGAGDTQYF | few | TRBJ2-3 | TRBD1 | TRBV18
TGTGCCAGCAGTGCCCCCGCGGGACAGGGACCCGGGGAGCAGTACTTC | CASSAPAGQGPGEQYF | NA | TRBJ2-7 | TRBD1 | TRBV6-1
TGTGCCAGCAGTTTGGGCACGAAGAACACTGAAGCTTTCTTT | CASSLGTKNTEAFF | few | TRBJ1-1 | NA | TRBV6-6
TGTGCCACCAGCAGAGGCGGGACTAGCGGGAGGGCCGCGGGGAGAAATGAGCAGTTCTTC | CATSRGGTSGRAAGRNEQFF | NA | TRBJ2-1 | TRBD2 | TRBV15
TGTGCCAGCGGGATTAGCGCCACGAACACCGGGGAGCTGTTTTTT | CASGISATNTGELFF | NA | TRBJ2-2 | NA | TRBV5-5
TGTGCCAGCAGCTTCACGACAGGGAGCAATCAGCCCCAGCATTTT | CASSFTTGSNQPQHF | once | TRBJ1-5 | TRBD1 | TRBV7-9
TGTGCCAGCAGCCTAAGCTACAATGAGCAGTTCTTC | CASSLSYNEQFF | NA | TRBJ2-1 | NA | TRBV11-3
TGTGCCAGCAGAGTCAGGATAAGCTACAATGAGCAGTTCTTC | CASRVRISYNEQFF | NA | TRBJ2-1 | NA | TRBV2